The present entry profiles one TCR beta chain with its context. No antigen is known for it. No clone much larger than this one lies a single base away; base qualities are absent. Graves' hyperthyroidism was defined as stable when no progression to ophthalmopathy occurred over 18 months of follow-up. The hyperthyroidism patients were between 18 and 65 years old and newly diagnosed, with a disease duration of less than 2 months. The study excluded patients with uncontrolled infections, other autoimmune diseases, pregnancy or lactation. Diagnoses relied on clinical symptoms, serum thyroxine and TRAb, thyroid ultrasound and orbital computed tomography. Ficoll-Paque density gradient centrifugation was used to isolate PBMCs from around 10 ml of fresh peripheral blood. Total RNA was extracted with Trizol reagent, and quality was checked on an Agilent 2100 Bioanalyzer. The sample comes from a study of T cells in Graves' hyperthyroidism and ophthalmopathy (dated by TCRdb to about 2019). A note on the overall study: Peripheral blood samples were taken at initial diagnosis, before any treatment was given. A discovery cohort of around 100 patients, fewer than 50 with Graves' ophthalmopathy and more than 55 with stable Graves' hyperthyroidism, was used to find distinguishing TCR V-J signatures. Prospective prediction of ophthalmopathy was tested in an independent validation cohort of fewer than 20 hyperthyroidism patients and 15 to 17 patients who later progressed to ophthalmopathy. The 100 or so discovery patients were randomly split 7:3 into training and test sets. The study also compared thyroid tissue and blood T-cell repertoires from more than five Graves' hyperthyroidism patients. After blood sampling, hyperthyroidism patients were treated with methimazole at a starting dose of 30 mg daily, and ophthalmopathy patients were treated with high-dose intravenous methylprednisolone. TCR Vbeta CDR3 sequencing of fewer than 150 peripheral blood samples (43 ophthalmopathy, roughly 74 hyperthyroidism and roughly 17 progressor patients) is reported in the paper. On the study overall, not on this receptor specifically: A 13 V-J signature model separated ophthalmopathy from stable hyperthyroidism, with just over 85% sensitivity and about 81% specificity in cross-validation and 80%/75% in testing. No statistical method was used to set the sample size in advance, and investigators knew the group allocation. Most expanded thyroid clonotypes (frequency above 0.001) were also detected in blood, a finding suggesting that blood repertoires may reflect thyroid immune responses. During validation, the model predicted progression to ophthalmopathy a median of about 5.9 months ahead of onset, with almost 71% sensitivity and more than 72% specificity.

The CDR3 covers 14 residues, taking in both the cysteine and the phenylalanine. This entry keeps only the CDR3 DNA: 42 bases, framed from base 1. From the germline V gene, CDR1 is SNHLY and CDR2 is FYNNEI. Ends trimmed: V by 9 bases, J by 7 bases; bases unmatched to a gene: 11. Amplification of TCR beta CDR3 regions was carried out from RNA transcripts. The TCR CDR3 was subjected to a first round of RT-PCR using the HTBI primer set and the Qiagen OneStep RT-PCR kit. A second multiplex PCR round built the libraries, followed by size selection and purification. The libraries were sequenced on an Illumina HiSeq2000 using paired-end 100 bp reads. For the original study's pipeline: SOAPnuke was used to process the raw data, throwing out any read that contained adapters or uncalled bases, had a mean Phred below 15, or lacked an exact constant-primer or identifier match. High-quality paired reads were merged using COPE v1.2.5, and each unique nucleotide sequence was defined as a clonotype. Clonotypes were aligned to IMGT TRBV, TRBD and TRBJ reference segments using MiTCR v1.1. The analysis included only V-J combinations with a frequency above 0.0001, which together covered more than 98% of the repertoires. The TCS score was defined as F50 (clonal expansion) divided by E x V (chaos), with BLOSUM62-based TCRdist calculated between CDR3 peptides within each V-J. Welch's t-statistics and random forest reduced 514 V-J features to 13, which were used in a naive Bayes classifier (R e1071). TCRdb cleaned the public reads at Q25 with fastp, built clones with MiXCR and kept in-frame beta chains. Each entry merges the rows of one CDR3 protein and shows their most common DNA and genes. Clone size and V and J calls follow TCRdb, not the original study. Counted in this sample were some 300,000 distinct CDR3 sequences; around 13% of them appeared once. The ten most abundant clones make up 6.5% to 10% of the sample.

Recombination joined TRBV2 with TRBJ2-2, and 7 junction bases match TRBD1. The clonotype originates from a woman aged 40 to 50 with Graves' hyperthyroidism. Sequencing was performed on blood. The CDR3 corresponds to CASQPTGAYGELFF. The DNA sequence is TGTGCCAGTCAGCCAACAGGGGCCTACGGGGAGCTGTTTTTT.